The rows below give T cell receptor beta chains drawn from one sample of a study of shared clonotypes between healthy human individuals. The method was immunoSEQ multiplex PCR; TCRdb's version includes in-frame clones alone and lacks a portion of them. This sample has around 600,000 clones, with 95% found just once. The specimen sequenced was naive CD8+ T cells sorted from blood. These TCRs come from a woman under 40 in good health. The CDR3 runs from the conserved cysteine through the conserved F or W. The order of the fields is CDR3 DNA, CDR3 protein, J gene, V gene, D gene, clone size. D genes are given only for firm matches. Clone size appears in some rows only: once, few, many, or a class for an expanded clone.

TGTGCCAGCAGTTCGACTCGGACAGGGGTTGTTAGGGTTTTCACTGAAGCTTTCTTT	CASSSTRTGVVRVFTEAFF	TRBJ1-1	TRBV28	TRBD1	NA
TGTGCCAGCAGCTTTTACTCCGAGACAGCTAATGAAAAACTGTTTTTT	CASSFYSETANEKLFF	TRBJ1-4	TRBV5-6	NA	once
TGTGCCAGCAGAATCGGGGCCTACACCGGGGAGCTGTTTTTT	CASRIGAYTGELFF	TRBJ2-2	TRBV6-4	NA	NA
TGTGCCAGCAGCGAAGGGGGGCGTCCGGCTTTCTTT	CASSEGGRPAFF	TRBJ1-1	TRBV5-6	NA	NA
TGCGCCAGCAGCTCATTAGCGGGCCCGGGGAATGAGCAGTTCTTC	CASSSLAGPGNEQFF	TRBJ2-1	TRBV4-1	TRBD2	NA
TGTGCCAGCAGATTCGGTAAACCGGGACAGGGACTTCACGAGCAGTACTTC	CASRFGKPGQGLHEQYF	TRBJ2-7	TRBV28	TRBD1	NA
TGTGCCAGCAGGCTACAGGGGGCTCGCGCTGAAGCTTTCTTT	CASRLQGARAEAFF	TRBJ1-1	TRBV6-5	TRBD1	NA
TGTGCCAGCAGTTTACACAGGGCCGGCTCCTACGAGCAGTACTTC	CASSLHRAGSYEQYF	TRBJ2-7	TRBV27	NA	NA
TGCAGTGCTAAACGGGTCAATGAGCAGTTCTTC	CSAKRVNEQFF	TRBJ2-1	TRBV20-1	NA	NA
TGTGCCAGCAGTCCCCAAGACAGGGGAGAGTACGAGCAGTACTTC	CASSPQDRGEYEQYF	TRBJ2-7	TRBV28	TRBD1	NA
TGTGCCAGCAGCCCCGGACTGAACTCCTACGAGCAGTACTTC	CASSPGLNSYEQYF	TRBJ2-7	TRBV27	NA	NA
TGTGCCAGCAGCCAAGAGTCGCCGGGTCCCTACGAGCAGTACTTC	CASSQESPGPYEQYF	TRBJ2-7	TRBV4-2	NA	NA
TGTGCCAGCAGCTTGGAGGGACAGGGAGACCAGCCCCAGCATTTT	CASSLEGQGDQPQHF	TRBJ1-5	TRBV5-6	TRBD1	NA
TGCAGCGTTTTGCCTAGCGGGAGCTATGAGCAGTTCTTC	CSVLPSGSYEQFF	TRBJ2-1	TRBV29-1	TRBD2	once
TGTGCCAGCTCACCAGGTCTAGCCCGGGGCAATGAGCAGTTCTTC	CASSPGLARGNEQFF	TRBJ2-1	TRBV18	NA	NA
TGTGCCAGCAGCTCCACTTTACAGGGGAGTATCACAGATACGCAGTATTTT	CASSSTLQGSITDTQYF	TRBJ2-3	TRBV11-2	TRBD1	NA
TGTGCCAGCAGAACCGGGACACCGAATGAAAAACTGTTTTTT	CASRTGTPNEKLFF	TRBJ1-4	TRBV28	NA	NA
TGTGCCAGCAGCGTTCACCCAGGGCGGGAGTCGGCTGAGCAGTACTTC	CASSVHPGRESAEQYF	TRBJ2-7	TRBV9	TRBD2	NA
TGCGCCAGCAGCCACGGGAGCTCCTACGAGCAGTACTTC	CASSHGSSYEQYF	TRBJ2-7	TRBV4-1	NA	few
TGTGCCAGCACCTACAGTAACATTCAGTACTTC	CASTYSNIQYF	TRBJ2-4	TRBV6-1	NA	once
TGCAGCGTTGTATCGGGGACCGGCACCGGGGAGCTGTTTTTT	CSVVSGTGTGELFF	TRBJ2-2	TRBV29-1	NA	NA
TGTGCCAGTAGTCTTAGAGGGGGCGACGAGCAGTACTTC	CASSLRGGDEQYF	TRBJ2-7	TRBV19	TRBD1	NA
TGTGCCAGCAGCTCCCCCGGGCAGACCTACGAGCAGTACTTC	CASSSPGQTYEQYF	TRBJ2-7	TRBV7-9	NA	NA
TGTGCCACCAGCAGAGGTGATAGCGGGATTAGCACAGATACGCAGTATTTT	CATSRGDSGISTDTQYF	TRBJ2-3	TRBV15	TRBD2	NA
TGTGCCACCAGCAGAGACAGGGAGAACACTGAAGCTTTCTTT	CATSRDRENTEAFF	TRBJ1-1	TRBV15	NA	NA
TGTGCCAGCAGCTTAAGGGAGCAAGAGACCCAGTACTTC	CASSLREQETQYF	TRBJ2-5	TRBV7-6	NA	once
TGTGCCAGCAGCTTAATAGCGGAGAAACTGTTTTTT	CASSLIAEKLFF	TRBJ1-4	TRBV7-8	NA	NA
TGTGCCAGCAGTTTATGGGAGGGAACTGAAGCTTTCTTT	CASSLWEGTEAFF	TRBJ1-1	TRBV28	NA	NA
TGTGCCAGCAGTTTATGGTGGGAGGGAAACACCATATATTTT	CASSLWWEGNTIYF	TRBJ1-3	TRBV28	NA	NA
TGTGCCAGCAGGGCTAGCGGGCGAGGGGAGACCCAGTACTTC	CASRASGRGETQYF	TRBJ2-5	TRBV27	TRBD2	NA
TGTGCCAGCAGCCCCCCAGCGGGGACTTACAATGAGCAGTTCTTC	CASSPPAGTYNEQFF	TRBJ2-1	TRBV13	TRBD2	NA
TGTGCCAGCAGCTTTATGGGGGACAGGGGCGAGCAGTACTTC	CASSFMGDRGEQYF	TRBJ2-7	TRBV7-9	TRBD1	NA
TGTGCCAGCAATTGGGAAGGCGTCTACAATGAGCAGTTCTTC	CASNWEGVYNEQFF	TRBJ2-1	TRBV28	NA	NA
TGCGCCAGCAGCCAAAGGATAGGAGAGGAAGCTTTCTTT	CASSQRIGEEAFF	TRBJ1-1	TRBV4-1	NA	NA
TGTGCCAGCAGCTCTCTCTTCGGTAGGGAGGGTATGGGGGAGACCCAGTACTTC	CASSSLFGREGMGETQYF	TRBJ2-5	TRBV5-6	TRBD2	NA
TGTGCCAGCAGTTACTTCCAGGGACAGTTAACCTACGAGCAGTACTTC	CASSYFQGQLTYEQYF	TRBJ2-7	TRBV6-6	TRBD1	NA
TGTGCCAGTAGTATTTATACTCGGGATTCTGGGGCCAACGTCCTGACTTTC	CASSIYTRDSGANVLTF	TRBJ2-6	TRBV19	NA	NA
TGCGCCAGCAGGGAGGTGGGGAACGAGCAGTACTTC	CASREVGNEQYF	TRBJ2-7	TRBV5-1	NA	few
TGTGCCAGTAACACGCGACAGACGGCAACTAATGAAAAACTGTTTTTT	CASNTRQTATNEKLFF	TRBJ1-4	TRBV19	NA	NA
TGTGCCAGCAGTGATGGAGGGGAAAATGAGCAGTTCTTC	CASSDGGENEQFF	TRBJ2-1	TRBV2	NA	NA
TGTGCCAGCAGCTCGCCGGGCCCAGCCCTCTACGAGCAGTACTTC	CASSSPGPALYEQYF	TRBJ2-7	TRBV12-1	NA	NA
TGTGCCAGCAGTTACTCGGAATGGGACGGCTACACCTTC	CASSYSEWDGYTF	TRBJ1-2	TRBV6-5	NA	NA
TGTGCCGGACGGGACAGGTCGTATGAGGGCTACACCTTC	CAGRDRSYEGYTF	TRBJ1-2	TRBV5-4	TRBD1	NA
TGTGCCAGCAGCTTTAAGGCCGGCAATGAGCAGTTCTTC	CASSFKAGNEQFF	TRBJ2-1	TRBV7-6	NA	NA
TGCAGCGTTGAACCCAGCGGGAGGCCCCTACAATACAATGAGCAGTTCTTC	CSVEPSGRPLQYNEQFF	TRBJ2-1	TRBV29-1	TRBD2	once
TGCGCCAGCAGAGAGCTTGGATCCTACGAGCAGTACTTC	CASRELGSYEQYF	TRBJ2-7	TRBV5-1	NA	NA
TGTGCCAGCAGTCCCAGGGGAGGAACCGGGGAGCTGTTTTTT	CASSPRGGTGELFF	TRBJ2-2	TRBV27	NA	NA
TGCGCCAGCAGCCAAGTGGCAGCCAATCAGCCCCAGCATTTT	CASSQVAANQPQHF	TRBJ1-5	TRBV4-1	NA	NA
TGCGCCAGCAGCCCGGGACTCTGGGAGCAGTACTTC	CASSPGLWEQYF	TRBJ2-7	TRBV5-1	NA	NA
TGTGCCAGCAGCTTTCTAAACAATGAGCAGTTCTTC	CASSFLNNEQFF	TRBJ2-1	TRBV13	NA	once
TGTGCCAGCAGCTTGGCGGACGGGGTCTCGCCGGAGGTTGACTACGAGCAGTACTTC	CASSLADGVSPEVDYEQYF	TRBJ2-7	TRBV5-6	NA	NA
TGTGCCAGCAGTCCAAGCTTGGAGCTGTTTTTT	CASSPSLELFF	TRBJ2-2	TRBV11-2	NA	NA
TGTGCCAGCAGTTACGAGGGGTCTAACTATGGCTACACCTTC	CASSYEGSNYGYTF	TRBJ1-2	TRBV6-5	NA	NA
TGTGCCAGCACGTCCGAGACAGGGTTTTATGGCTACACCTTC	CASTSETGFYGYTF	TRBJ1-2	TRBV5-6	TRBD1	NA